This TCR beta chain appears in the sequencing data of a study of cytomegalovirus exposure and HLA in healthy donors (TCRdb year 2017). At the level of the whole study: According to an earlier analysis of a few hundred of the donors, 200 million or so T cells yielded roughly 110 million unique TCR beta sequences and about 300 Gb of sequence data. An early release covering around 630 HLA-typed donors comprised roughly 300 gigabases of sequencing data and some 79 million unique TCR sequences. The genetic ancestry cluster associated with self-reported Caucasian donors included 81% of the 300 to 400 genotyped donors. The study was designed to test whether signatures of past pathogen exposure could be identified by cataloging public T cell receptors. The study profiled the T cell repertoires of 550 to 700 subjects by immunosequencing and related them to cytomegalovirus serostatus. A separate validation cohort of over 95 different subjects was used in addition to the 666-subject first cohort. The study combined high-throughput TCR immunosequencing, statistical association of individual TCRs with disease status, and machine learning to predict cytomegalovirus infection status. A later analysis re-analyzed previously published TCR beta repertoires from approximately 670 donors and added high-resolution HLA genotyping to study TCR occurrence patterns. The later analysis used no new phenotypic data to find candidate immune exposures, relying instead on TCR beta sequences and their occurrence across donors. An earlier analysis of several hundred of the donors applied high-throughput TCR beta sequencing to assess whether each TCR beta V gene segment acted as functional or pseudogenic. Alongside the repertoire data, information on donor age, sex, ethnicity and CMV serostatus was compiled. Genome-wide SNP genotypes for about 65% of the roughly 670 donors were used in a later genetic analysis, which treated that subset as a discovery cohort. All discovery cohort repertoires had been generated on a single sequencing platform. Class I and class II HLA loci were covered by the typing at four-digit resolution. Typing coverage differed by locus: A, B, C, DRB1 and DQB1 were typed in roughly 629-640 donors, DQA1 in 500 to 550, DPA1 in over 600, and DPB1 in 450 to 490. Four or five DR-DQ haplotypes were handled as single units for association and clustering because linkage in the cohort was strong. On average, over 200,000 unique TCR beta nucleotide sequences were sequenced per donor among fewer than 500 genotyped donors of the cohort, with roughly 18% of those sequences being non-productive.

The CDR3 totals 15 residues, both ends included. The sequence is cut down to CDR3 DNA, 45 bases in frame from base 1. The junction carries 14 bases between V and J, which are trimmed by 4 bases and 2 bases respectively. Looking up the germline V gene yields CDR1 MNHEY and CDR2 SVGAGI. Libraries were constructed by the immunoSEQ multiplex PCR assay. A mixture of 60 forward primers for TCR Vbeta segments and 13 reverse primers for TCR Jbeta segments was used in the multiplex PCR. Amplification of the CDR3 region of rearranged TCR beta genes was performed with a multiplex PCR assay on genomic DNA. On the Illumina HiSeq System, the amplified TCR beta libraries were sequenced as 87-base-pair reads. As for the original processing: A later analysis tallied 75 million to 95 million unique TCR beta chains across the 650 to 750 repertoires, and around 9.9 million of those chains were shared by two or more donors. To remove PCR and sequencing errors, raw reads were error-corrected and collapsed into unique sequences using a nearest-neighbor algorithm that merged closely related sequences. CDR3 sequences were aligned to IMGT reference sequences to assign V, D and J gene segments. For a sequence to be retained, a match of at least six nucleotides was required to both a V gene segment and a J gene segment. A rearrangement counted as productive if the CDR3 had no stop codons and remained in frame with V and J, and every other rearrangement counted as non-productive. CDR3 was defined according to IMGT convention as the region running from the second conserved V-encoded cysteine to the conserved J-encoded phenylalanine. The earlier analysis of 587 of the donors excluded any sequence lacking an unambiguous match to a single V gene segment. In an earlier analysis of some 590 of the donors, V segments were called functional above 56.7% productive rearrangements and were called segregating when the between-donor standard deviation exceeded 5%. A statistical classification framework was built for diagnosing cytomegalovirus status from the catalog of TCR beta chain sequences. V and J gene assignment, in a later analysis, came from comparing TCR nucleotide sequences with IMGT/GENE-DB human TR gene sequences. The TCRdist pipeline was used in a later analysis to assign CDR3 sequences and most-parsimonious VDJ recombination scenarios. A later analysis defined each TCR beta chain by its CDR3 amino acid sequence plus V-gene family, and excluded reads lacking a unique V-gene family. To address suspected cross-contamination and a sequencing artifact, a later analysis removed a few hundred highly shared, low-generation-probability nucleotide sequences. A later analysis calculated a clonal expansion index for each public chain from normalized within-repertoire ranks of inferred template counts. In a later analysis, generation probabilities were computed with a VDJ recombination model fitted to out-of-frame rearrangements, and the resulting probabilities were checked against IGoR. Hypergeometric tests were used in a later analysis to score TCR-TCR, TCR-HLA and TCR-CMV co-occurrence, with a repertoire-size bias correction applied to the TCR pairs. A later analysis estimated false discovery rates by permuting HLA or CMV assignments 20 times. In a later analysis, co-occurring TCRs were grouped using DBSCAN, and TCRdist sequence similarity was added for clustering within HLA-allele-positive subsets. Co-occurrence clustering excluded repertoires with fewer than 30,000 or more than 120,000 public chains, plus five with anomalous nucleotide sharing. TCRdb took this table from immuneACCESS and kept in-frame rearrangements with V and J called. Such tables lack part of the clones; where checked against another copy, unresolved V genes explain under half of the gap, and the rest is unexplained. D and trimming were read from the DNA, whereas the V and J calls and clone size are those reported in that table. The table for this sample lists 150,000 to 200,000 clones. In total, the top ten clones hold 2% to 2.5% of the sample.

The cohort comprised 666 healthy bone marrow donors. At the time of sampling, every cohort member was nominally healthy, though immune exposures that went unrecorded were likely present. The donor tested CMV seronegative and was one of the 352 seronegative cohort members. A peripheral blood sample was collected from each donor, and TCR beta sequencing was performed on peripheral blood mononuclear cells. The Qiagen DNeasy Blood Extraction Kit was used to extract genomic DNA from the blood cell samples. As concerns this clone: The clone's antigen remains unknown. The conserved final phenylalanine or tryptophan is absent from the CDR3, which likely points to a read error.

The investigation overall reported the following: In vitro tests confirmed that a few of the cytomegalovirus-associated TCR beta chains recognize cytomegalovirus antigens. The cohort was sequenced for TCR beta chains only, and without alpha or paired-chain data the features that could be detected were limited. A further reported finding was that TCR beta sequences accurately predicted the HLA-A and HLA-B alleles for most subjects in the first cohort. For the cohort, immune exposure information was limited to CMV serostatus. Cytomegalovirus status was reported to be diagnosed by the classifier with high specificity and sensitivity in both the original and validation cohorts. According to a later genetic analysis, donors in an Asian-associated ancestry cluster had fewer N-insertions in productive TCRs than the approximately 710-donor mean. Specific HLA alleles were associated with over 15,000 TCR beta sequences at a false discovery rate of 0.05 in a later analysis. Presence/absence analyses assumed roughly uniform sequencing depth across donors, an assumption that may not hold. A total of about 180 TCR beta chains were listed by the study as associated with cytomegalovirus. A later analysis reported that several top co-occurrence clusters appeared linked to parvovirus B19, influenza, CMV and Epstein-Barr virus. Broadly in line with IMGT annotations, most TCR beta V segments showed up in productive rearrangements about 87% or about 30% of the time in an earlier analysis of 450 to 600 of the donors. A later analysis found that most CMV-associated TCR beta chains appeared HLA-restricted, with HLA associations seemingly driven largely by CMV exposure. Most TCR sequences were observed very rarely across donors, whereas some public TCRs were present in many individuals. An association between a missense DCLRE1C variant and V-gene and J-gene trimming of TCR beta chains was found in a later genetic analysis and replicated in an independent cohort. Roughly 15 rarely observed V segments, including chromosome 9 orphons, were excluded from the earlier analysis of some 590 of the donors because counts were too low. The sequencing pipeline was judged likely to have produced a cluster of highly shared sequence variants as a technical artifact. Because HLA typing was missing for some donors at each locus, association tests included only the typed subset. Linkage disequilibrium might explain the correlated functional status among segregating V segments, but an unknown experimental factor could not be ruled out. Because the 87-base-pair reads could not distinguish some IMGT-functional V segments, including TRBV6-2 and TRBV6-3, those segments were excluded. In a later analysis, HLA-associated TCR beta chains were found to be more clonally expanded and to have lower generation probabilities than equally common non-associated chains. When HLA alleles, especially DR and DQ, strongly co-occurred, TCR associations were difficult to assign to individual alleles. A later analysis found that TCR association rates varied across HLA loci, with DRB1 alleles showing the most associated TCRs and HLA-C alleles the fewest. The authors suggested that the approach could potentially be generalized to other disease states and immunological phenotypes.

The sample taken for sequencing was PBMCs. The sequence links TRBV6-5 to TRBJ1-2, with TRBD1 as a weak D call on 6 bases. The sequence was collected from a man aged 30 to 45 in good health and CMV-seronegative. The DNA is TGTGCCAGCAGTTCAACCTCTGGACAGAACTATGGCTACACCCTC. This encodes CASSSTSGQNYGYTL.